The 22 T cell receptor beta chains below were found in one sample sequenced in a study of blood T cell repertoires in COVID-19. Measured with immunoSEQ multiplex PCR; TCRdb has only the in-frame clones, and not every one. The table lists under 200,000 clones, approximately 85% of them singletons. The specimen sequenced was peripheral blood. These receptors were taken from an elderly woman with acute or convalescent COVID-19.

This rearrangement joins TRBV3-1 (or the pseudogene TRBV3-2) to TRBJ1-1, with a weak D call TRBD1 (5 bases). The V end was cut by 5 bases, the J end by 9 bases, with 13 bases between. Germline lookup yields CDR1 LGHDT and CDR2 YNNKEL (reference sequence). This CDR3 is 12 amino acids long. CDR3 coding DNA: TGTGCCAGCAGCGGGGACTCCGCTAAAGCTTTCTTT. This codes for CASSGDSAKAFF.

The CDR3 nucleotides read TGTGCCAGCACAGGACAGGGGGCGGGAGGCGAGCAGTACTTC. Translating gives CASTGQGAGGEQYF. The chain carries TRBV6-5 and TRBJ2-7, with 11 positions matching TRBD1. Per germline, CDR1 MNHEY and CDR2 SVGAGI. After removal of 7 bases from V and 6 bases from J, the junction contained 8 bases not matched to a gene. The CDR3 runs 14 residues.

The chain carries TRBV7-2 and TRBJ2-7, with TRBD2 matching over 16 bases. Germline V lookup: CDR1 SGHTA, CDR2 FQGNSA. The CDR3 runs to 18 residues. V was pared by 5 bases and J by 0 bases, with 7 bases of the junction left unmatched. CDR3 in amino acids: CASSRGTSGGAYSYEQYF. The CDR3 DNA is TGTGCCAGCAGCCGCGGGACTAGCGGGGGGGCCTACTCCTACGAGCAGTACTTC.

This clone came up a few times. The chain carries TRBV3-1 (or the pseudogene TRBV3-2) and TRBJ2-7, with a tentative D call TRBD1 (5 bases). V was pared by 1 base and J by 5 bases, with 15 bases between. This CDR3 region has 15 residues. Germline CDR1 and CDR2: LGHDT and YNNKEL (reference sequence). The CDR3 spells CASSQAWQGPNEQYF. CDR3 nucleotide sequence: TGTGCCAGCAGCCAAGCATGGCAGGGCCCGAACGAGCAGTACTTC.

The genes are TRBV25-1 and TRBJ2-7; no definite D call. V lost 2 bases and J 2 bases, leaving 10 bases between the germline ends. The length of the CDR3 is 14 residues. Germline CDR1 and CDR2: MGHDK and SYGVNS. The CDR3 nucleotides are TGTGCCAGCAGTGAAGGAGTCTTTGCCTACGAGCAGTACTTC. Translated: CASSEGVFAYEQYF.

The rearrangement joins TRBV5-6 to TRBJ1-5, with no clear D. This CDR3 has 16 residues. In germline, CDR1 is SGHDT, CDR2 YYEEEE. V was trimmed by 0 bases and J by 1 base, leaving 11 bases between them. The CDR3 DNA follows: TGTGCCAGCAGCTTGGGACCCGACGGGAGCAATCAGCCCCAGCATTTT. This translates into CASSLGPDGSNQPQHF.

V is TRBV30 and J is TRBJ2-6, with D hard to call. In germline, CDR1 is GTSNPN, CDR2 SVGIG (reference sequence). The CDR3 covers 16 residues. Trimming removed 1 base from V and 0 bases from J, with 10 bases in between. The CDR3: CAWSGAGRSGANVLTF. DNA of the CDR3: TGTGCCTGGAGTGGGGCAGGTCGCTCTGGGGCCAACGTCCTGACTTTC.

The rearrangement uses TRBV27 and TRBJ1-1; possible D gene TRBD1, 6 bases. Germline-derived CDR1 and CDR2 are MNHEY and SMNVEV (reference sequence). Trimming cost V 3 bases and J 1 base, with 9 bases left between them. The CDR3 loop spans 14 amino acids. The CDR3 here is CASSFTGRNTEAFF. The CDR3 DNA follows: TGTGCCAGCAGTTTTACAGGGAGGAACACTGAAGCTTTCTTT.

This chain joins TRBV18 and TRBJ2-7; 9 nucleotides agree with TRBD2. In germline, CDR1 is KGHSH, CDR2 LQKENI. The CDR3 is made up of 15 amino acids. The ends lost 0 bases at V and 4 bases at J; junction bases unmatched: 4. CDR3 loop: CASSPPRGGGYEQYF. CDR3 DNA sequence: TGTGCCAGCTCACCACCCCGCGGGGGGGGGTACGAGCAGTACTTC.

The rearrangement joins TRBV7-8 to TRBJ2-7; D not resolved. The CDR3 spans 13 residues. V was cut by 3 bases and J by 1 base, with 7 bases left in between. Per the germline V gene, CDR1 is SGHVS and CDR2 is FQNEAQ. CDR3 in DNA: TGTGCCAGCAGCTTTCGGGTATCCTACGAGCAGTACTTC. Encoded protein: CASSFRVSYEQYF.

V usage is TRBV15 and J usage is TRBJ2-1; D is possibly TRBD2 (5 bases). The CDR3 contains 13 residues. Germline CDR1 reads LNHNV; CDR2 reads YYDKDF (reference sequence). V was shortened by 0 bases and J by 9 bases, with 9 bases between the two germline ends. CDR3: CATSREAAVEQFF. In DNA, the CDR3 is TGTGCCACCAGCAGAGAAGCGGCTGTTGAGCAGTTCTTC.

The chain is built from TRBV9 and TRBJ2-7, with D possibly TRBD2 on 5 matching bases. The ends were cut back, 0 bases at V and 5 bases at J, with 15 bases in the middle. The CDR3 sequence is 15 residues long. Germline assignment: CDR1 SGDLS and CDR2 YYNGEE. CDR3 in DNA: TGTGCCAGCAGCGTAGGCCCAGCGGAGGTCGACGAGCAGTACTTC. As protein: CASSVGPAEVDEQYF.

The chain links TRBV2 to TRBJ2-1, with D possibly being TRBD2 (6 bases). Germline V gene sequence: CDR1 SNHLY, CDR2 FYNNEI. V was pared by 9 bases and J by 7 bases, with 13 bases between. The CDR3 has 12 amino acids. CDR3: CASRLERNEQFF. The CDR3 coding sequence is TGTGCCAGTCGACTAGAAAGGAATGAGCAGTTCTTC.

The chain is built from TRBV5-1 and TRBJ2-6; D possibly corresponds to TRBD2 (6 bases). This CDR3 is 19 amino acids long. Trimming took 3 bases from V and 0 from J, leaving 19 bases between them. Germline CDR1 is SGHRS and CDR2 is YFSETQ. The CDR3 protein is CASSSNRGSAYSGANVLTF. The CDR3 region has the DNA TGCGCCAGCAGCTCCAACCGGGGGTCAGCCTACTCTGGGGCCAACGTCCTGACTTTC.

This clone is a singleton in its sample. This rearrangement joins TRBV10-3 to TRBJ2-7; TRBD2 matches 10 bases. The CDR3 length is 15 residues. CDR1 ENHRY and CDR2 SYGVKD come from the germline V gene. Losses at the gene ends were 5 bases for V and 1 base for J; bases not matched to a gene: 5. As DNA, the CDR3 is TGTGCCATCAGTCCTCTAGCGGGAGAGTCCTACGAGCAGTACTTC. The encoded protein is CAISPLAGESYEQYF.

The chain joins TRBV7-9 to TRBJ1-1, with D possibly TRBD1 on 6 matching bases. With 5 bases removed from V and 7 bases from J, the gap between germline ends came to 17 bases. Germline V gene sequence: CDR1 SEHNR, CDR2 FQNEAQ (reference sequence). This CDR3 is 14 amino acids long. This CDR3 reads CASSPQGRGSEAFF. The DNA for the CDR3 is TGTGCCAGCAGCCCCCAGGGGAGGGGCAGTGAAGCTTTCTTT.

In DNA form, the CDR3 reads TGTGCCAGCAGCTTGGCCGGGCTGACAGGGCCGTCGGGATACGAGCAGTACTTC. Translation gives CASSLAGLTGPSGYEQYF. The V call is TRBV5-5, the J call TRBJ2-7, with 7 nucleotides matching TRBD1. V lost 0 bases, J lost 4 bases, and 16 bases stayed unmatched. CDR1 and CDR2 (germline): SGHKS, YYEKEE (reference sequence). This CDR3 comprises 18 residues. The complete variable domain, with remaining parts taken from reference TRBV5-5 and TRBJ2-7, reads DAGVTQSPTHLIKTRGQQVTLRCSPISGHKSVSWYQQVLGQGPQFIFQYYEKEERGRGNFPDRFSARQFPNYSSELNVNALLLGDSALYLCASSLAGLTGPSGYEQYFGPGTRLTVT.

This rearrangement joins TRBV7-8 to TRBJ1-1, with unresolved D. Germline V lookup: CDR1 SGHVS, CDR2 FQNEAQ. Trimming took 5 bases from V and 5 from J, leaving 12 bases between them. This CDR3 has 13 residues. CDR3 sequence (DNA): TGTGCCAGCAGCCCGTACATTGGTACTGAAGCTTTCTTT. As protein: CASSPYIGTEAFF.

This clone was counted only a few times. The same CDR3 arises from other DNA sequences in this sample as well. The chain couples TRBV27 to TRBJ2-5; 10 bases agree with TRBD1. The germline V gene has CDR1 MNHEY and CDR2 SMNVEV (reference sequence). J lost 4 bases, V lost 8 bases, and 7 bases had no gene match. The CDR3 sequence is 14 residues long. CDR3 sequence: CASSGQGVGETQYF. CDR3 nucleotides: TGTGCCAGCTCTGGACAGGGGGTCGGAGAGACCCAGTACTTC.

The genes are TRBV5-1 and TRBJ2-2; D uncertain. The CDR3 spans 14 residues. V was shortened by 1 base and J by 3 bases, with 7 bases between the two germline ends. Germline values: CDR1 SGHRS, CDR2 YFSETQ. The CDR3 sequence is CASSLNSDTGELFF. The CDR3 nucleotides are TGCGCCAGCAGCTTGAATTCGGACACCGGGGAGCTGTTTTTT.

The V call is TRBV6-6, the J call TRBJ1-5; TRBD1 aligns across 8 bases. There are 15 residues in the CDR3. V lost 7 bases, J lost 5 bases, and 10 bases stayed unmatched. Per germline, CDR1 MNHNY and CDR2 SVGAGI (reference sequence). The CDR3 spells CASNSAGGADQPQHF. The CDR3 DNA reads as TGTGCCAGCAACAGCGCAGGGGGCGCGGATCAGCCCCAGCATTTT.

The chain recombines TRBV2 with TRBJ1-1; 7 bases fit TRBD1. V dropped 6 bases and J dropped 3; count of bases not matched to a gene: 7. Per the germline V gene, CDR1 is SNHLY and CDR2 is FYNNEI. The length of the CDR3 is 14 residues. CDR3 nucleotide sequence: TGTGCCAGCAGGATCTATGACAGGGACACTGAAGCTTTCTTT. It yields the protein CASRIYDRDTEAFF.